This TCR beta chain was found in a study of vaccination effects on CD4 cells after COVID-19. Profiled with immunoSEQ multiplex PCR; TCRdb holds only in-frame clones, not every one. This sample yields roughly 70,000 clones, of which roughly 74% are seen a single time; roughly 1.5% belongs to the top ten. Trimming stripped 6 bases from V and 6 bases from J, with 11 bases between. The germline CDR1 and CDR2 sequences are KGHSH and LQKENI. The CDR3 length is 12 residues. A word on this clone: What it binds is unknown.

Antigen-specific CD4+ T cells were expanded with viral peptide pools in the ViraFEST assay before sequencing. A 10-day culture period preceded the isolation of CD4+ T cells. All study participants received two doses of BNT162b2 or mRNA-1273 vaccine. The specimen comprised CD4+ T cells from PBMCs cultured with HCoV-229E spike peptides, sampled after COVID-19 vaccination. The chain links TRBV18 to TRBJ1-1; D is undetermined. This TCR came from a human donor who received a COVID-19 vaccine. This CDR3 reads CASSQIGPEAFF. CDR3 nucleotides: TGTGCCAGCTCCCAAATAGGGCCTGAAGCTTTCTTT.